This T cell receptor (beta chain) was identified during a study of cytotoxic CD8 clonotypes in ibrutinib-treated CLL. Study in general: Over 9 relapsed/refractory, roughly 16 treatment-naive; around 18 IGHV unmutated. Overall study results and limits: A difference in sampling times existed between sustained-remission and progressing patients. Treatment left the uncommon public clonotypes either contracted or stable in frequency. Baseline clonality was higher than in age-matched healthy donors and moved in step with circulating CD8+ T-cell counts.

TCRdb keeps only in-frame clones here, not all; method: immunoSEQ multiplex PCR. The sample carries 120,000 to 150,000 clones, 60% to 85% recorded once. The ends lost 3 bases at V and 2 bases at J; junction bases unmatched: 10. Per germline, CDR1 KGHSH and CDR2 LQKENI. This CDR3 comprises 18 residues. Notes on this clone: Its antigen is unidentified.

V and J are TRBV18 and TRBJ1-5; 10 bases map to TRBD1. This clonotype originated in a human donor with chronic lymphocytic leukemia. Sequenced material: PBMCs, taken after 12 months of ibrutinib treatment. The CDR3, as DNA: TGTGCCAGCTCACCGGGGACAGGGGCGGGATTTGGCAATCAGCCCCAGCATTTT. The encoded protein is CASSPGTGAGFGNQPQHF.